Listed here is a single TCR beta chain. The data belong to a study of early stage breast cancer tumors. Some clones are missing from TCRdb's copy, which holds only in-frame ones; the method was immunoSEQ multiplex PCR. There are 25,000 to 35,000 clones in the sample; 80% occur only once, and roughly 13% lies in the top ten. The germline gives CDR1 GTSNPN, CDR2 SVGIG (reference sequence). This CDR3 comprises 14 residues. With 4 bases removed from V and 3 bases from J, the gap between germline ends came to 14 bases. This chain joins TRBV30 and TRBJ2-3, with D perhaps matching TRBD1 (5 bases). This sequence was found in a person between 60 and 70 years old with breast cancer. Material: blood. The DNA of the CDR3 is TGTGCCTGGACGGCAGGGAAAACGACAGATACGCAGTATTTT. It yields the protein CAWTAGKTTDTQYF. Full variable domain (rest looked up from reference TRBV30 and TRBJ2-3): SQTIHQWPATLVQPVGSPLSLECTVEGTSNPNLYWYRQAAGRGLQLLFYSVGIGQISSEVPQNLSASRPQDRQFILSSKKLLLSDSGFYLCAWTAGKTTDTQYFGPGTRLTVL.